This TCR beta chain was captured by sequencing in a study of monozygotic twins with inflammatory bowel disease (dated by TCRdb to the late 2010s). Turning to the overall study: The complete study included around 30 monozygotic twin pairs: 19 IBD-discordant Danish pairs and nine German pairs, of which four were IBD-concordant and five were IBD-discordant. Disease-associated traits were sought mainly through comparisons between IBD patients and their genetically identical healthy co-twins within discordant pairs. Each individual had, on average, about 151 000 unique TCRalpha sequences and 181 000 unique TCRbeta sequences available for analysis. Findings and caveats that apply to the study as a whole: Compared with healthy twins, IBD patients shared fewer clonotypes with other individuals, and the difference was most pronounced in patients with signs of disease activity. TCRbeta repertoire diversity, by inverse Simpson index, was decreased in IBD patients compared with their healthy co-twins. The analysis was unable to tell apart different T cell subtypes. Because patients received different immunosuppressive treatments, the repertoires may have picked up extra background noise and variability between individuals. Concordant and discordant twins showed no difference in repertoire similarity, possibly because of limited statistical power. The results gave no support for a single strong signal or clonotype linked to IBD.

Of note for this clonotype: The antigen it recognizes is unknown.

The germline V gene specifies SGHTA as CDR1 and FQGNSA as CDR2. The CDR3 measures 16 amino acids from cysteine to phenylalanine. The DNA is unrecorded. Library creation used 5' RACE. Preparation of each TCR library used 3,000 to 4,000 ng of total RNA. For each sample, cDNA was synthesized in eight separate reactions using SMARTScribe reverse transcriptase. Unique molecular identifiers containing a 6-nucleotide sample barcode were introduced through template switching during cDNA synthesis. Amplification of TCRalpha and TCRbeta cDNA involved two nested PCRs of approximately 16 and 10 cycles, and each PCR was followed by bead purification. Before amplification, the cDNA was treated with uracil DNA-glycosylase and purified using the QIAquick PCR purification kit. In the second PCR, Illumina TruSeq-compatible adapters and sample-specific barcodes were added. TapeStation and Qubit were used to check library quality and concentration, and roughly 4.6 ng of each library was pooled. Sequencing of the pooled libraries was done on an Illumina HiSeq2500 single-index Rapid Run using custom sequencing primers and 2 x 100 bp reads. As for the authors' bioinformatics: MiGEC version 1.2.6 was used for UMI-based consensus assembly, which corrected PCR and sequencing errors. MiXCR version 2.1.1 was used to carry out V(D)J alignment, clonotype assembly and CDR3 extraction. Gene usage, clonotype sharing and MAIT/NKT TCR abundance were normalised by analysing the top 1000, 10 000 and 20 000 clonotypes per sample. After downsampling to 27 000 UMIs, diversity was calculated as the inverse Simpson index using the vegan R package. Paired Mann-Whitney U tests were applied to discordant twin pairs, and Benjamini-Hochberg correction was used for multiple testing. TCRdb reprocessed the reads and assigns one entry to each CDR3 protein sequence, leaving out DNA. The authors' filters were not applied to this entry. The sample's own table lists tens of thousands of distinct CDR3 sequences. Together, the top ten hold around 6.8% of the sample.

A 2.5 ml peripheral blood sample was drawn into PAXgene tubes per donor and stored at -80°C. Without T cell sorting, total RNA was isolated from whole blood using the PAXgene blood miRNA kit on an automated QIAcube. Deep TCRalpha and TCRbeta repertoire profiling with unique molecular barcoding was performed on peripheral blood of monozygotic twin pairs concordant or discordant for inflammatory bowel disease. Smoking habits were recorded for all twin pairs, and individuals were classified as current, former or never smokers. This receptor chain uses TRBV7-2 and TRBJ2-5; TCRdb's D gene call, TRBD1, goes unchecked for lack of DNA. The specimen was blood. The TCR comes from a human donor with ulcerative colitis or Crohn's disease, or a healthy co-twin of an affected twin (not recorded which). The CDR3: CASSFPSERDKETQYF. The entire variable domain, with the stretches around the CDR3 drawn from the reference TRBV7-2 and TRBJ2-5 proteins, is GAGVSQSPSNKVTEKGKDVELRCDPISGHTALYWYRQSLGQGLEFLIYFQGNSAPDKSGLPSDRFSAERTGGSVSTLTIQRTQQEDSAVYLCASSFPSERDKETQYFGPGTRLLVL.